This TCR beta chain was profiled in a study of tumor-infiltrating lymphocytes in primary liver carcinoma. RNA was extracted from whole blood without cell sorting, alongside germline DNA. TCR beta cDNA was reverse-transcribed from 500 ng of total RNA. The reaction used a constant-region primer and ProtoScript II reverse transcriptase. For TCR beta, libraries were produced by three nested multiplex PCR rounds using slightly modified ARM-PCR. A C-beta reverse primer and TRBV1-TRBV30 forward primers served in each of the first two PCR rounds, at about 10 cycles apiece. TCRdb re-called the multiplex PCR reads through MiXCR, storing one row per CDR3 protein. The data contain approximately 330,000 distinct CDR3 sequences, roughly two thirds of them singletons. Germline V gene data show CDR1 as SGHAT and CDR2 as FQNNGV. Trimming cost V 5 bases and J 4 bases, with 15 bases left between them. This CDR3 is built from 15 residues.

The sequenced sample consisted of peripheral blood. The gene calls are TRBV11-2 and TRBJ2-1; the D is unclear. The TCR originated in a man aged 40-50 years with primary liver carcinoma and hepatitis B virus infection. The CDR3 protein is CASSHLAVSYNEQFF. In nucleotides, the CDR3 is TGTGCCAGCAGCCATTTGGCAGTCAGTTACAATGAGCAGTTCTTC.